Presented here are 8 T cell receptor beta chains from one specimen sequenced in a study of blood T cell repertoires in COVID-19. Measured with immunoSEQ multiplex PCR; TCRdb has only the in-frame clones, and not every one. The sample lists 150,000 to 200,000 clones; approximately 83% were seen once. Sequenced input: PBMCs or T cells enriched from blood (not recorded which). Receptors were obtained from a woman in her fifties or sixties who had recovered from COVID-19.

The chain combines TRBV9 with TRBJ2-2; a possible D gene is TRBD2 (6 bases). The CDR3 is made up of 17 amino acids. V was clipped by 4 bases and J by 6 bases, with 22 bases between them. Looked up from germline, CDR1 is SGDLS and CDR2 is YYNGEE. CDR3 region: CASSRRGAGSGPGELFF. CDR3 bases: TGTGCCAGCAGCCGTAGAGGGGCGGGATCTGGGCCCGGGGAGCTGTTTTTT.

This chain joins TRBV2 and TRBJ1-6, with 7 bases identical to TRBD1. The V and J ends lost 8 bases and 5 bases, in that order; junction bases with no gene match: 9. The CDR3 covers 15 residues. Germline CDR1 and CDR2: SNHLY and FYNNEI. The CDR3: CASSRDRANNSPLHF. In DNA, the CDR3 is TGTGCCAGCTCCCGGGACAGAGCTAATAATTCACCCCTCCACTTT. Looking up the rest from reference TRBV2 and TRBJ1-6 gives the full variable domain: EPEVTQTPSHQVTQMGQEVILRCVPISNHLYFYWYRQILGQKVEFLVSFYNNEISEKSEIFDDQFSVERPDGSNFTLKIRSTKLEDSAMYFCASSRDRANNSPLHFGNGTRLTVT.

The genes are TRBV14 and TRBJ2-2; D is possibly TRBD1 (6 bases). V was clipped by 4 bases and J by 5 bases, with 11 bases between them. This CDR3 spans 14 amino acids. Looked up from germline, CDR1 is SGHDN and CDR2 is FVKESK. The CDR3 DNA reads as TGTGCCAGCAGCCGGTCGAGGGGGACCGGGGAGCTGTTTTTT. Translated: CASSRSRGTGELFF.

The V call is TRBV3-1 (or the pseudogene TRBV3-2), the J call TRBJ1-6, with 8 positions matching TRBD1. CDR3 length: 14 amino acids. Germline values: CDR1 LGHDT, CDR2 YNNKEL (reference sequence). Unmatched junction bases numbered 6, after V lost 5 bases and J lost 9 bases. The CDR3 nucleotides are TGTGCCAGCAGCTTTTACAGGGGGATTTCACCCCTCCACTTT. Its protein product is CASSFYRGISPLHF.

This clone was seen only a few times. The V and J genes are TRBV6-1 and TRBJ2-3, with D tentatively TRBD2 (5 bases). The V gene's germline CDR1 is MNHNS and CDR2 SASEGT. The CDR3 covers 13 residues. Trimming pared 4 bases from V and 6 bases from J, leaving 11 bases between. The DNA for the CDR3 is TGTGCCAGCAGTGTAGCGCCCAGGGATACGCAGTATTTT. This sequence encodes CASSVAPRDTQYF.

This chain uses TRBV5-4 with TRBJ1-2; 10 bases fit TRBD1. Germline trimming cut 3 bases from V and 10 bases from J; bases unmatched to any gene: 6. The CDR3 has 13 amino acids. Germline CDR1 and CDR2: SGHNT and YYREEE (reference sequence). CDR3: CASSYGQGDVYTF. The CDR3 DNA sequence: TGTGCCAGCAGCTACGGACAGGGGGATGTCTACACCTTC.

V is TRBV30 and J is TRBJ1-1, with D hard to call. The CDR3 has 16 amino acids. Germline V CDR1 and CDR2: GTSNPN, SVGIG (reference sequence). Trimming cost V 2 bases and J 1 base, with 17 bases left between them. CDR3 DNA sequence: TGTGCCTGGAGTCATGGGCGACACCCTGAGAACACTGAAGCTTTCTTT. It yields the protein CAWSHGRHPENTEAFF.

CDR3 in DNA: TGCGCCAGCAGCTTGGGACTAGCGGGAGGGCCGGCCACCGGGGAGCTGTTTTTT. Translating gives CASSLGLAGGPATGELFF. The chain recombines TRBV5-1 with TRBJ2-2; 14 nucleotides align to TRBD2. The CDR3 runs to 18 residues. V gave up 0 bases and J gave up 4 bases; unmatched junction bases: 5. Per germline, CDR1 SGHRS and CDR2 YFSETQ.